The clone carrying this T cell receptor (beta chain) was observed at least ten times. Its antigen is currently unknown. These data belong to a study of CD8+CD57+ T cells in acquired aplastic anemia. In the study overall: Yields of DNA that came from sorted CD4+ and CD8+ cells averaged roughly 3.2 ug. Study findings and constraints: Common to patients and controls were around 30 CD8+ CDR3 sequences.

TCR beta VDJ and CDR3 profiles were obtained from a genomic DNA template. TCRdb reprocessed the reads with MiXCR, giving one entry per CDR3 protein. The table includes around 180,000 distinct CDR3 sequences, 48% detected once. Trimming took 8 bases from V and 7 from J, leaving 15 bases between them. CDR3 size: 12 residues. An expansion of CD8+CD57+ cells by flow cytometry had been shown in patients chosen for sequencing. Severe acquired aplastic anemia affected all patients. The study sampled blood from patients who had received no therapy. The V gene is TRBV12-3 or TRBV12-4, the J gene TRBJ2-7; possibly TRBD2 for D (5 bases). This clonotype was obtained from a human donor with aplastic anemia. Sequences were obtained from sorted CD4+, CD8+, or CD8+CD57+ T cells (not recorded which) from PBMCs. CDR3 nucleotide sequence: TGTGCCAGCTCCCCGCGTCGGGGAGAGCAGTACTTC. It translates to CASSPRRGEQYF.